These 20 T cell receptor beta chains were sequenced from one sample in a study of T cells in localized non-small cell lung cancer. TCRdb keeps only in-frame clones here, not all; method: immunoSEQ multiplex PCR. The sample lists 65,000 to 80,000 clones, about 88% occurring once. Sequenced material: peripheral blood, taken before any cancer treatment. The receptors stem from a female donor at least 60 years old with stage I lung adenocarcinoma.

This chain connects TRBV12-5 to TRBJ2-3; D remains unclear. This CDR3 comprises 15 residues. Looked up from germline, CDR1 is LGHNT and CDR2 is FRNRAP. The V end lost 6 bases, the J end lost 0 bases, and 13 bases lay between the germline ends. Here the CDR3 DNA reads TGTGCTAGTGGACCTAGAGAGACTAGCACAGATACGCAGTATTTT. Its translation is CASGPRETSTDTQYF.

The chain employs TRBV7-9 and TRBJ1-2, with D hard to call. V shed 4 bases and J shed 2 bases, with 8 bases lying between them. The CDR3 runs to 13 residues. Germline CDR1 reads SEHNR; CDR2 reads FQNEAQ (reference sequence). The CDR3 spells CASSSVQNYGYTF. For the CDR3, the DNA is TGTGCCAGCAGCTCCGTGCAGAACTATGGCTACACCTTC.

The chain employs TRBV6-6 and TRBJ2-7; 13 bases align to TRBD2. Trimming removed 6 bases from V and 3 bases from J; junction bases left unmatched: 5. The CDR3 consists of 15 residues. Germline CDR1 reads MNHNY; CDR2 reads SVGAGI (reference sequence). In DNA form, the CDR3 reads TGTGCCAGCAGCCTAACTAGCGGGGGGGACTACGAGCAGTACTTC. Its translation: CASSLTSGGDYEQYF.

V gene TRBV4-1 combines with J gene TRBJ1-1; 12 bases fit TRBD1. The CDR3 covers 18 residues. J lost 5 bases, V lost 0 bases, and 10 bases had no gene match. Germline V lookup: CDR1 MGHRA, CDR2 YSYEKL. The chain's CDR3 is CASSQDLGQGAVRTEAFF. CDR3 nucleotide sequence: TGCGCCAGCAGCCAAGATCTGGGACAGGGGGCAGTTAGGACTGAAGCTTTCTTT.

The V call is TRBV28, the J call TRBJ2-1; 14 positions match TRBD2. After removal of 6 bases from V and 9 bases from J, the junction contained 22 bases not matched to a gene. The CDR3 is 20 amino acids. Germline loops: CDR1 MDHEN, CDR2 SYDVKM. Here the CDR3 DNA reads TGTGCCAGCAGCGCCACACCGGGACTAGCGGGAGTTGGTAGCTTGAGTGAGCAGTTCTTC. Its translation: CASSATPGLAGVGSLSEQFF.

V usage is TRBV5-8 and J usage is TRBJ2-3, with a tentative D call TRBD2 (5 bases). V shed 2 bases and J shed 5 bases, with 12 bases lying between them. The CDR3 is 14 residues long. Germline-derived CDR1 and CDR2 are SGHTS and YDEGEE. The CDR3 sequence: CASSLREFLDTQYF. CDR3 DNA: TGTGCCAGCAGCTTAAGGGAGTTCCTAGATACGCAGTATTTT.

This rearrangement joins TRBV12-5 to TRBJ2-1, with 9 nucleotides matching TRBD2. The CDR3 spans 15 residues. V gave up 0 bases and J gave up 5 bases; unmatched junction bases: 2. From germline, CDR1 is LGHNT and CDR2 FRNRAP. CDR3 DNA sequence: TGTGCTAGTGGTTTGGTATCTAGCGGGGACAATGAGCAGTTCTTC. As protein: CASGLVSSGDNEQFF.

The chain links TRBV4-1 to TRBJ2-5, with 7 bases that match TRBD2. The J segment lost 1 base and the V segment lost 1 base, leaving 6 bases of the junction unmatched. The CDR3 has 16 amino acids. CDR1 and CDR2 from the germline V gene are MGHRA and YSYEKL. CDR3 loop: CASSQVGTGGQETQYF. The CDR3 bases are TGCGCCAGCAGCCAAGTCGGTACGGGGGGCCAAGAGACCCAGTACTTC.

CDR3 DNA: TGTGCCAGCAGCTTGGGCAGCCCACCCTACGAGCAGTACTTC. This translates into CASSLGSPPYEQYF. The chain uses TRBV5-6 and TRBJ2-7; no firm D call. CDR3 length equals 14 residues. V lost 0 bases and J lost 2, with 9 bases in between. Germline V gives CDR1 SGHDT, CDR2 YYEEEE. Looking up the rest from reference TRBV5-6 and TRBJ2-7 gives the full variable domain: DAGVTQSPTHLIKTRGQQVTLRCSPKSGHDTVSWYQQALGQGPQFIFQYYEEEERQRGNFPDRFSGHQFPNYSSELNVNALLLGDSALYLCASSLGSPPYEQYFGPGTRLTVT.

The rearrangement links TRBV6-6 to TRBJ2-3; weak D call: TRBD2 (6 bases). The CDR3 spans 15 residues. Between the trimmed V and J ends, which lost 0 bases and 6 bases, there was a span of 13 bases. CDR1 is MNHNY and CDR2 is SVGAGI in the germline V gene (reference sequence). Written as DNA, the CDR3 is TGTGCCAGCAGTTACTCGCGGGGCCCTGGGGATACGCAGTATTTT. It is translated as CASSYSRGPGDTQYF.

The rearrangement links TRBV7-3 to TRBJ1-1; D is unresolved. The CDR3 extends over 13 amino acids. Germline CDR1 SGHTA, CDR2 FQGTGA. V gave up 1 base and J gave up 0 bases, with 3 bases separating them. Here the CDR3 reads CASSLRMNTEAFF. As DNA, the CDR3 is TGTGCCAGCAGCTTAAGGATGAACACTGAAGCTTTCTTT.

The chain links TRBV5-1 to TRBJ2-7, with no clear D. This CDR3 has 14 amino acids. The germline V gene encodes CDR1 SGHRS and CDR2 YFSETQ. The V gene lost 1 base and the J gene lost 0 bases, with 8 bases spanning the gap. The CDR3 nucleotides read TGCGCCAGCAGCTTGAGTCCGAGCTCCTACGAGCAGTACTTC. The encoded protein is CASSLSPSSYEQYF.

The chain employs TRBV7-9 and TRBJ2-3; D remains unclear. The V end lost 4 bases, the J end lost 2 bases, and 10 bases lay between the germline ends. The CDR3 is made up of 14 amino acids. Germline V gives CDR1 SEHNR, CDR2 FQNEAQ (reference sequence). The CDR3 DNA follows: TGTGCCAGCAGCTCGACTGGAAACACAGATACGCAGTATTTT. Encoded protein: CASSSTGNTDTQYF.

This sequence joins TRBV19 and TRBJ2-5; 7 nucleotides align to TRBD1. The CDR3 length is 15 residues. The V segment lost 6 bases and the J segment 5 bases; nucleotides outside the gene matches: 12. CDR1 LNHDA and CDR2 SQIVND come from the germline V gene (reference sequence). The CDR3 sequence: CASSSGQAELETQYF. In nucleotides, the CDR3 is TGTGCCAGTAGCTCAGGACAGGCGGAGTTGGAGACCCAGTACTTC.

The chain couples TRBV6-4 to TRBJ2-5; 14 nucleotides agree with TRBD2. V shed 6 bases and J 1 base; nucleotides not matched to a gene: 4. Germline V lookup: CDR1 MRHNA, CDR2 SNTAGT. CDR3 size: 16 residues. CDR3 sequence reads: CASRGLAGEGQETQYF. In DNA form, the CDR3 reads TGTGCCAGCAGGGGACTAGCGGGGGAGGGCCAAGAGACCCAGTACTTC.

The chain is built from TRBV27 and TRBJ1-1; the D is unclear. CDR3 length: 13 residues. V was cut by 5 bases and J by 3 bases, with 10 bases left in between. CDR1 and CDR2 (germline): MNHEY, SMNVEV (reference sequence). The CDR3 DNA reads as TGTGCCAGCAGTCACCCCGGGGACACTGAAGCTTTCTTT. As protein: CASSHPGDTEAFF.

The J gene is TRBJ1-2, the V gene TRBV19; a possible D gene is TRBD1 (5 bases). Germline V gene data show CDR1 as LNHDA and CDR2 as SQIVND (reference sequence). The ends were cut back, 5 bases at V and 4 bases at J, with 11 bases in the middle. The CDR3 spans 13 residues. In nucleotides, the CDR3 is TGTGCCAGTAGTCGTGGGGGGTTCTATGGCTACACCTTC. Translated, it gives CASSRGGFYGYTF.

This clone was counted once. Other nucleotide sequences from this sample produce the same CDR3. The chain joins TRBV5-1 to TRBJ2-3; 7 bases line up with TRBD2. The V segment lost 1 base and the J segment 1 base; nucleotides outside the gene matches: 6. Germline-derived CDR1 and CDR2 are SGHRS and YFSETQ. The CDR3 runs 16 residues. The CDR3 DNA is TGCGCCAGCAGCTTGCCCCGGGGAGGGGGCACAGATACGCAGTATTTT. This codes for CASSLPRGGGTDTQYF.

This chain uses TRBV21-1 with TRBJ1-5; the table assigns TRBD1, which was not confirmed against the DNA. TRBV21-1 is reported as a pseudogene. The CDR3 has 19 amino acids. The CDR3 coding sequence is TGTGCCAGCAGCACCCTCGAGCCGGGACAGAGATATAGCAATCAGCCCCAGCATTTT. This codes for CASSTLEPGQRYSNQPQHF.

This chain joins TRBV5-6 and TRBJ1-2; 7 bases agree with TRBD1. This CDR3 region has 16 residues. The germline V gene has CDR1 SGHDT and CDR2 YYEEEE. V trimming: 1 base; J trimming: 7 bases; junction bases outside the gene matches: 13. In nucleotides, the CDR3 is TGTGCCAGCAGCTTGCGGTCTATAGGGGGCAACGGTGGCTACACCTTC. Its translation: CASSLRSIGGNGGYTF.